The rows below give T cell receptor beta chains drawn from one sample of a study of T cell responses to AZD1222 COVID-19 vaccine. Clones were read by immunoSEQ multiplex PCR, and TCRdb kept only the in-frame ones, dropping some. The sample has approximately 120,000 clones, about 83% seen once. The sample was peripheral blood, taken on day 0 of AZD1222 vaccination. The receptors stem from an adult in good health. Each CDR3 is given with its conserved first and last residue. D genes are given only for firm matches. The size entry is marked missing in some rows and otherwise reads once, few, many or a size class.

- TRBJ1-5 once TRBV19 CASSIVTGGQPQHF TGTGCCAGTAGTATAGTGACAGGTGGTCAGCCCCAGCATTTT
- TRBJ1-1 - TRBV7-6 CASSLQGEKNTEAFF TGTGCCAGCAGCTTACAGGGCGAAAAGAACACTGAAGCTTTCTTT
- TRBJ2-1 - TRBV19 CASRVGYNEQFF TGTGCCAGTAGAGTGGGCTACAATGAGCAGTTCTTC
- TRBJ2-3 - TRBV5-6 CASSLRTAGTGGTQYF TGTGCCAGCAGCTTGAGGACTGCAGGGACCGGTGGTACGCAGTATTTT
- TRBJ1-2 - TRBV7-2 CASILGSGQSYGYTF TGTGCCAGCATCTTGGGCTCCGGACAGAGCTATGGCTACACCTTC
- TRBJ1-5 - TRBV28 CASSFLGGNQPQHF TGTGCCAGCAGTTTTTTAGGGGGCAATCAGCCCCAGCATTTT
TRBD2 TRBJ2-5 - TRBV5-4 CASSPTSGRSETQYF TGTGCCAGCAGCCCGACTAGCGGGAGGTCTGAGACCCAGTACTTC
- TRBJ1-5 - TRBV19 CASCLRGSSNQPQHF TGTGCCAGTTGTCTTAGGGGTTCTAGCAATCAGCCCCAGCATTTT
TRBD1 TRBJ1-3 - TRBV3-1/TRBV3-2 CASSLSGTVILSGNTIYF TGTGCCAGCAGCCTCTCCGGGACAGTAATTCTCTCTGGAAACACCATATATTTT
- TRBJ1-2 - TRBV5-1 CASSLAPGSNYGYTF TGCGCCAGCAGCTTGGCCCCGGGAAGTAACTATGGCTACACCTTC
- TRBJ2-3 many TRBV2 CASNLGTITDTQYF TGTGCCAGCAACCTAGGTACTATCACAGATACGCAGTATTTT
TRBD2 TRBJ2-7 once TRBV14 CASSQSGLVHEQYF TGTGCCAGCAGCCAATCGGGACTAGTCCACGAGCAGTACTTC
TRBD2 TRBJ2-5 - TRBV28 CASSAVSGRSQETQYF TGTGCCAGCAGTGCAGTTAGCGGGAGGAGCCAAGAGACCCAGTACTTC
- TRBJ1-6 once TRBV10-3 CAITEAAYNSPLHF TGTGCCATCACTGAGGCAGCTTATAATTCACCCCTCCACTTT
TRBD2 TRBJ2-1 - TRBV3-1/TRBV3-2 CASSQVSGRTYNEQFF TGTGCCAGCAGCCAAGTTAGCGGGAGAACCTACAATGAGCAGTTCTTC
- TRBJ1-6 - TRBV7-2 CASSLQGHNSPLHF TGTGCCAGCAGCCTACAGGGTCATAATTCACCCCTCCACTTT
- TRBJ1-5 - TRBV10-3 CAISDRGSDQPQHF TGTGCCATCAGCGACAGAGGTTCGGATCAGCCCCAGCATTTT
TRBD1 TRBJ1-2 - TRBV5-6 CASRGPMDRGHYGYTF TGTGCCAGCAGGGGGCCCATGGACAGGGGACACTATGGCTACACCTTC
TRBD1 TRBJ1-2 - TRBV27 CASSLEFTGQDYGYTF TGTGCCAGCAGTTTGGAGTTTACAGGACAGGACTATGGCTACACCTTC
- TRBJ1-5 - TRBV5-1 CASSPDSGNQPQHF TGCGCCAGCAGCCCCGACTCGGGCAATCAGCCCCAGCATTTT
- TRBJ1-1 - TRBV7-2 CASSHLRVAGRTEAFF TGTGCCAGCAGCCACCTCAGGGTAGCTGGCCGCACTGAAGCTTTCTTT
- TRBJ1-3 - TRBV5-1 CASKIAGDGNTIYF TGCGCCAGCAAGATTGCAGGGGATGGAAACACCATATATTTT
TRBD2 TRBJ2-7 - TRBV3-1/TRBV3-2 CASSQDPAGDSYEQYF TGTGCCAGCAGCCAAGATCCGGCGGGGGACTCCTACGAGCAGTACTTC
TRBD2 TRBJ2-1 once TRBV6-1 CASTLRTSGYNEQFF TGTGCCAGCACCCTTAGGACTAGCGGATACAATGAGCAGTTCTTC
TRBD2 TRBJ2-5 - TRBV25-1 CASGLAGGQQETQYF TGTGCCAGTGGACTAGCGGGGGGTCAGCAAGAGACCCAGTACTTC
- TRBJ2-7 - TRBV7-2 CASSPTPRISYEQYF TGTGCCAGCAGCCCCACCCCACGGATCTCCTACGAGCAGTACTTC
TRBD2 TRBJ2-2 - TRBV7-3 CASSSAGTSPGELFF TGTGCCAGCAGCTCGGCCGGGACTAGCCCTGGGGAGCTGTTTTTT
- TRBJ1-1 - TRBV29-1 CSVGRVNTEAFF TGCAGCGTAGGGAGGGTGAACACTGAAGCTTTCTTT
- TRBJ2-7 - TRBV3-1/TRBV3-2 CASSQGPISYEQYF TGTGCCAGCAGCCAAGGTCCTATCTCCTACGAGCAGTACTTC
- TRBJ2-7 - TRBV6-5 CASTGGTGVQYF TGTGCCAGCACTGGGGGCACCGGTGTGCAGTACTTC
TRBD2 TRBJ2-7 - TRBV7-2 CASSLEVTSGFYEQYF TGTGCCAGCAGCTTAGAAGTGACTAGCGGGTTCTACGAGCAGTACTTC
- TRBJ2-7 - TRBV21-1 CASRGTPGSEQYF TGTGCCAGCCGCGGGACTCCGGGGAGCGAGCAGTACTTC
- TRBJ2-7 - TRBV29-1 CSGGDHEQYF TGCAGTGGCGGGGACCACGAGCAGTACTTC
TRBD1 TRBJ1-1 - TRBV20-1 CSAGQGGEAFF TGCAGTGCTGGACAGGGAGGTGAAGCTTTCTTT
TRBD2 TRBJ2-7 - TRBV5-3 CARSISSGYEQYF TGTGCCAGAAGCATTTCTAGCGGCTACGAGCAGTACTTC
TRBD2 TRBJ2-3 few TRBV11-3 CASSLVGLAGHTQYF TGTGCCAGCAGCTTAGTAGGGCTAGCGGGACATACGCAGTATTTT
- TRBJ2-7 once TRBV30 CAWSILRGVRYEQYF TGTGCCTGGAGTATCCTTCGTGGAGTTCGCTACGAGCAGTACTTC
- TRBJ2-1 - TRBV20-1 CSAAPYNEQFF TGCAGTGCAGCCCCCTACAATGAGCAGTTCTTC
- TRBJ2-5 - TRBV9 CASSVDAGGGETQYF TGTGCCAGCAGCGTAGATGCAGGGGGAGGAGAGACCCAGTACTTC
- TRBJ2-3 - TRBV19 CASSNSGVSDTQYF TGTGCCAGTAGTAATTCAGGGGTTTCAGATACGCAGTATTTT
TRBD2 TRBJ2-7 - TRBV14 CASSLSSGRIYEQYF TGTGCCAGCAGCCTGAGTAGCGGGAGGATCTACGAGCAGTACTTC